Below are 15 T cell receptor beta chains sequenced from a single sample in a study of T cells in Graves' hyperthyroidism and ophthalmopathy. RNA transcripts gave rise to amplified TCR beta CDR3 regions. The primer set for the first-round RT-PCR of the TCR CDR3 was HTBI. TCRdb re-called the multiplex PCR reads with MiXCR, one entry per CDR3 protein. This sample has 550,000 to 850,000 distinct CDR3 sequences, with 18% found just once. Sequences were obtained from blood. The receptors shown here come from a woman aged 50 to 65 with Graves' hyperthyroidism that later progressed to Graves' ophthalmopathy.

Many counts were recorded for this clonotype. V and J are TRBV3-1 and TRBJ1-2; 7 nucleotides align to TRBD1. The V segment lost 7 bases and the J segment 5 bases; nucleotides outside the gene matches: 7. This CDR3 comprises 13 residues. The germline CDR1 and CDR2 sequences are LGHDT and YNNKEL (reference sequence). As DNA, the CDR3 is TGTGCCAGCACCCACGCGACAGGGTATGGCTACACCTTC. It specifies CASTHATGYGYTF. Drawing the rest from reference TRBV3-1 and TRBJ1-2, the complete variable domain is DTAVSQTPKYLVTQMGNDKSIKCEQNLGHDTMYWYKQDSKKFLKIMFSYNNKELIINETVPNRFSPKSPDKAHLNLHINSLELGDSAVYFCASTHATGYGYTFGSGTRLTVV.

This sequence joins TRBV27 and TRBJ2-7; D is undetermined. The CDR3 totals 12 residues. V gave up 5 bases and J gave up 5 bases, with 10 bases separating them. Looked up from germline, CDR1 is MNHEY and CDR2 is SMNVEV (reference sequence). CDR3 in amino acids: CASSTRQHEQYF. The DNA of the CDR3 is TGTGCCAGCAGTACCCGCCAGCACGAGCAGTACTTC.

This sequence joins TRBV6-1 and TRBJ2-7; 12 positions match TRBD1. The junction had 8 bases not matched to a gene; V was cut back by 6 bases and J by 5 bases. In germline, CDR1 is MNHNS, CDR2 SASEGT. This CDR3 is 15 amino acids long. The CDR3 coding sequence is TGTGCCAGCAGGGACTCCGGGACAGGGGGCCACGAGCAGTACTTC. It encodes CASRDSGTGGHEQYF.

The chain uses TRBV27 and TRBJ2-7; D unclear. Germline CDR1 is MNHEY and CDR2 is SMNVEV (reference sequence). The CDR3 totals 12 residues. V lost 6 bases and J lost 6, with 12 bases in between. CDR3 residues: CASSSVGGEQYF. CDR3 DNA sequence: TGTGCCAGCAGCTCCGTGGGCGGCGAGCAGTACTTC.

This clonotype was detected only a few times. The rearrangement links TRBV20-1 to TRBJ2-7; D gene uncertain. V lost 3 bases to trimming and J lost 5 bases, with 11 bases between them. There are 12 residues in the CDR3. Germline V gene sequence: CDR1 DFQATT, CDR2 SNEGSKA (reference sequence). DNA for the CDR3: TGCAGTGCTAGTCCCACCTTTGACGAGCAGTACTTC. It translates to CSASPTFDEQYF.

The chain joins TRBV6-5 to TRBJ2-7; possibly TRBD1 for D (6 bases). The CDR3 spans 14 residues. Germline V gene lookup returns CDR1 MNHEY and CDR2 SVGAGI. V was clipped by 2 bases and J by 6 bases, with 14 bases between them. The CDR3 reads CASSYLQGMGEQYF. DNA of the CDR3: TGTGCCAGCAGTTACCTACAGGGCATGGGCGAGCAGTACTTC.

The chain recombines TRBV3-1 with TRBJ1-5; D possibly corresponds to TRBD1 (6 bases). The CDR3 is made up of 15 amino acids. CDR1 and CDR2 (germline): LGHDT, YNNKEL (reference sequence). The germline V and J ends were trimmed by 3 bases and 6 bases, with 15 bases remaining between them. The chain's CDR3 is CASSHRGGGVQPQHF. In nucleotides, the CDR3 is TGTGCCAGCAGCCACCGAGGAGGGGGAGTTCAGCCCCAGCATTTT. Variable domain in full (rest from reference TRBV3-1 and TRBJ1-5): DTAVSQTPKYLVTQMGNDKSIKCEQNLGHDTMYWYKQDSKKFLKIMFSYNNKELIINETVPNRFSPKSPDKAHLNLHINSLELGDSAVYFCASSHRGGGVQPQHFGDGTRLSIL.

This clonotype appeared a few times. This sequence joins TRBV5-1 and TRBJ2-2; 7 nucleotides agree with TRBD2. Per the germline V gene, CDR1 is SGHRS and CDR2 is YFSETQ. The CDR3 extends over 13 amino acids. With V trimmed by 6 bases and J by 3 bases, 2 bases remained unmatched. This chain's CDR3 is CASTGLYTGELFF. In DNA, the CDR3 is TGCGCCAGCACGGGACTATACACCGGGGAGCTGTTTTTT. Drawing the rest from reference TRBV5-1 and TRBJ2-2, the complete variable domain is KAGVTQTPRYLIKTRGQQVTLSCSPISGHRSVSWYQQTPGQGLQFLFEYFSETQRNKGNFPGRFSGRQFSNSRSEMNVSTLELGDSALYLCASTGLYTGELFFGEGSRLTVL.

This clonotype has just a few counts. J is TRBJ2-7 and V is TRBV19; D may be TRBD1 (5 bases). The CDR3 covers 14 residues. Germline-derived CDR1 and CDR2 are LNHDA and SQIVND (reference sequence). V dropped 4 bases and J dropped 3 bases, with 13 bases sitting between them. In DNA form, the CDR3 reads TGTGCCAGTAGTACCCAAGACAGTTACTACGAGCAGTACTTC. Protein sequence: CASSTQDSYYEQYF. Full variable domain (rest looked up from reference TRBV19 and TRBJ2-7): DGGITQSPKYLFRKEGQNVTLSCEQNLNHDAMYWYRQDPGQGLRLIYYSQIVNDFQKGDIAEGYSVSREKKESFPLTVTSAQKNPTAFYLCASSTQDSYYEQYFGPGTRLTVT.

Ten or more counts support this clonotype. The rearrangement links TRBV2 to TRBJ2-2; 9 bases fit TRBD2. V was pared by 7 bases and J by 4 bases, with 10 bases of the junction left unmatched. CDR1 SNHLY and CDR2 FYNNEI come from the germline V gene. This CDR3 is built from 16 residues. The CDR3: CASTPSGESVTGELFF. In nucleotides, the CDR3 is TGTGCCAGCACCCCTAGCGGGGAGTCCGTCACCGGGGAGCTGTTTTTT. Filled out from reference TRBV2 and TRBJ2-2, the complete variable domain reads EPEVTQTPSHQVTQMGQEVILRCVPISNHLYFYWYRQILGQKVEFLVSFYNNEISEKSEIFDDQFSVERPDGSNFTLKIRSTKLEDSAMYFCASTPSGESVTGELFFGEGSRLTVL.

This sequence joins TRBV9 and TRBJ1-2, with D perhaps TRBD1 (6 bases). Germline lookup yields CDR1 SGDLS and CDR2 YYNGEE. This CDR3 is built from 13 residues. Trimming pared 7 bases from V and 4 bases from J, leaving 14 bases between. The CDR3 coding sequence is TGTGCCAGCTCACGGACAGACCTCTATGGCTACACCTTC. Its protein is CASSRTDLYGYTF. The variable domain in full, completed from reference TRBV9 and TRBJ1-2, reads DSGVTQTPKHLITATGQRVTLRCSPRSGDLSVYWYQQSLDQGLQFLIQYYNGEERAKGNILERFSAQQFPDLHSELNLSSLELGDSALYFCASSRTDLYGYTFGSGTRLTVV.

This clonotype was seen at least ten times. This chain joins TRBV6-5 and TRBJ1-1; D is ambiguous. V gave up 2 bases and J gave up 1 base, with 5 bases separating them. CDR1 is MNHEY, CDR2 SVGAGI, per germline. The CDR3 length is 13 residues. The CDR3 sequence is CASSYPENTEAFF. In DNA form, the CDR3 reads TGTGCCAGCAGTTACCCAGAGAACACTGAAGCTTTCTTT.

This clonotype was detected ten times or more. The chain recombines TRBV5-1 with TRBJ2-7; possibly TRBD1 for D (5 bases). V dropped 0 bases and J dropped 5 bases, with 12 bases sitting between them. The CDR3 covers 14 residues. Germline-derived CDR1 and CDR2 are SGHRS and YFSETQ. The CDR3 reads CASSLAADRNEQYF. The CDR3 DNA reads as TGCGCCAGCAGCTTGGCTGCTGACAGAAACGAGCAGTACTTC.

This rearrangement joins TRBV6-5 to TRBJ2-5; D is possibly TRBD1 (6 bases). V gave up 1 base and J gave up 3 bases, with 12 bases separating them. Germline CDR1 MNHEY, CDR2 SVGAGI. This CDR3 has 15 residues. CDR3 sequence (DNA): TGTGCCAGCAGTTACTTGGCCCCAGGGGAAGAGACCCAGTACTTC. Encoded protein: CASSYLAPGEETQYF.

The chain employs TRBV29-1 and TRBJ1-5; TRBD1 aligns across 8 bases. V lost 2 bases, J lost 6 bases, and 3 bases stayed unmatched. This CDR3 region has 13 residues. CDR1 and CDR2 (germline): SQVTM, ANQGSEA. The CDR3 sequence is CSVETGGSQPQHF. DNA of the CDR3: TGCAGCGTTGAAACAGGGGGTAGTCAGCCCCAGCATTTT.